Following are 28 T cell receptor beta chains from one sample sequenced in a study of glioma-infiltrating T cells after dendritic cell vaccination (dated by TCRdb to the mid-2010s). Library prep was done by the immunoSEQ multiplex PCR assay. The clones in this table, taken by TCRdb from immuneACCESS, are in-frame only. Not every clone is retained; where verified, under half of the shortfall comes from an unresolved V gene, and the cause of the rest is unknown. The sample yields tens of thousands of clones; roughly 82% were counted once. Of the sample, approximately 2.3% falls within the top ten clones. The sequencing here drew on blood, taken before dendritic cell vaccination. All receptors derive from a human donor with glioblastoma.

The chain carries TRBV2 and TRBJ2-1; a weak D match, TRBD1 (5 bases). The CDR3 length is 15 residues. Germline lookup yields CDR1 SNHLY and CDR2 FYNNEI. V was trimmed by 4 bases and J by 0 bases, leaving 10 bases between them. In nucleotides, the CDR3 is TGTGCCAGCAGTGTTGACAGAAGCTCCTACAATGAGCAGTTCTTC. It is translated as CASSVDRSSYNEQFF.

This rearrangement joins TRBV7-2 to TRBJ2-7; 7 bases fit TRBD2. The CDR3 loop spans 17 amino acids. Germline assignment: CDR1 SGHTA and CDR2 FQGNSA. After removal of 4 bases from V and 1 base from J, the junction contained 13 bases not matched to a gene. The CDR3 nucleotides read TGTGCCAGCAGCTCTTATGGGGGAGGGAGGGTTTCCTACGAGCAGTACGTC. Its protein product is CASSSYGGGRVSYEQYV.

The chain joins TRBV27 to TRBJ1-4; 8 nucleotides line up with TRBD1. V trimming: 6 bases; J trimming: 0 bases; junction bases outside the gene matches: 15. Germline assignment: CDR1 MNHEY and CDR2 SMNVEV (reference sequence). The CDR3 contains 19 residues. This CDR3 reads CASRPHRGVDLATNEKLFF. CDR3 sequence (DNA): TGTGCCAGCAGACCGCACAGGGGGGTAGACCTAGCAACTAATGAAAAACTGTTTTTT.

The J gene is TRBJ2-5, the V gene TRBV5-1; TRBD1 matches at 9 bases. With 4 bases clipped from V and 3 bases from J, the junction kept 7 bases outside the gene matches. Germline CDR1 and CDR2: SGHRS and YFSETQ. The CDR3 has 15 residues. This chain's CDR3 is CASSAGQGGKETQYF. The CDR3 nucleotides are TGCGCCAGCAGCGCGGGACAGGGTGGGAAAGAGACCCAGTACTTC.

Only a few counts were recorded for this clone. The CDR3 DNA reads as TGTGCCAGCAGCATACCGGGTCAAGAGACCCAGTACTTC. Translated: CASSIPGQETQYF. The chain employs TRBV7-3 and TRBJ2-5; D not certain. V lost 5 bases to trimming and J lost 2 bases, with 9 bases between them. The CDR3 totals 13 residues. The V gene's germline CDR1 is SGHTA and CDR2 FQGTGA. Full variable domain (missing parts from reference TRBV7-3 and TRBJ2-5): GAGVSQTPSNKVTEKGKYVELRCDPISGHTALYWYRQSLGQGPEFLIYFQGTGAADDSGLPNDRFFAVRPEGSVSTLKIQRTERGDSAVYLCASSIPGQETQYFGPGTRLLVL.

The chain combines TRBV14 with TRBJ1-2; 7 bases align to TRBD1. CDR1 SGHDN and CDR2 FVKESK come from the germline V gene. Unmatched junction bases numbered 3, after V lost 2 bases and J lost 6 bases. The CDR3 length is 13 residues. CDR3 sequence (DNA): TGTGCCAGCAGCCAAAGAACAGGGGATGGCTACACCTTC. Its protein is CASSQRTGDGYTF.

In its sample, this clone ranks as medium-sized. The V gene is TRBV7-9, the J gene TRBJ2-7, with TRBD1 matching over 8 bases. The germline V gene encodes CDR1 SEHNR and CDR2 FQNEAQ (reference sequence). The J segment lost 6 bases and the V segment lost 4 bases, leaving 5 bases of the junction unmatched. This CDR3 has 13 residues. The CDR3 is CASSSETGGEQYV. The CDR3, as DNA: TGTGCCAGCAGCTCGGAAACAGGGGGCGAGCAGTACGTC.

Concerning this clone itself: Other DNA sequences from this sample encode an identical CDR3 as well. The chain has TRBV5-1 and TRBJ1-1, with TRBD1 identical over 7 bases. CDR3 length: 14 amino acids. Germline CDR1 SGHRS, CDR2 YFSETQ. Unmatched junction bases numbered 1, after V lost 0 bases and J lost 2 bases. CDR3 nucleotides: TGCGCCAGCAGCTTGGGGGACAGCAACACTGAAGCTTTCTTT. Translated: CASSLGDSNTEAFF.

This CDR3 reads CASSLGGRYTDTQYF. Here the CDR3 DNA reads TGTGCCAGCAGCTTGGGCGGGAGGTACACAGATACGCAGTATTTT. The chain carries TRBV7-3 and TRBJ2-3; the match to TRBD2 covers 8 bases. Germline CDR1 SGHTA, CDR2 FQGTGA. Unmatched junction bases numbered 4, after V lost 3 bases and J lost 2 bases. This CDR3 has 15 residues. The whole variable domain, remainder taken from reference TRBV7-3 and TRBJ2-3, is GAGVSQTPSNKVTEKGKYVELRCDPISGHTALYWYRQSLGQGPEFLIYFQGTGAADDSGLPNDRFFAVRPEGSVSTLKIQRTERGDSAVYLCASSLGGRYTDTQYFGPGTRLTVL.

This chain connects TRBV7-6 to TRBJ2-5, with D unclear. Germline-derived CDR1 and CDR2 are SGHVS and FNYEAQ. V was shortened by 1 base and J by 5 bases, with 11 bases between the two germline ends. This CDR3 region has 14 residues. CDR3 coding DNA: TGTGCCAGCAGCTTAGGAAACCTACTGGAGACCCAGTACTTC. Residues: CASSLGNLLETQYF.

The chain links TRBV7-2 to TRBJ2-7; D unclear. CDR1 is SGHTA, CDR2 FQGNSA, per germline. There are 13 residues in the CDR3. V shed 0 bases and J shed 2 bases, with 5 bases lying between them. CDR3 bases: TGTGCCAGCAGCTTAGCTTCGGCCTACGAGCAGTACTTC. Amino acids: CASSLASAYEQYF.

This chain connects TRBV5-1 to TRBJ2-1; 8 bases agree with TRBD1. Germline V CDR1 and CDR2: SGHRS, YFSETQ. J gave up 1 base and V 2 bases, and 2 bases lay outside the gene matches. This CDR3 contains 15 residues. In DNA, the CDR3 is TGCGCCAGCAGCTTCGGGACAGGATCCTACAATGAGCAGTTCTTC. Protein sequence: CASSFGTGSYNEQFF.

This clone has at least ten counts. The rearrangement joins TRBV7-9 to TRBJ2-1, with D possibly matching TRBD2 (7 bases). The V end was cut by 6 bases, the J end by 3 bases, with 12 bases between. Per the germline V gene, CDR1 is SEHNR and CDR2 is FQNEAQ (reference sequence). This CDR3 region has 14 residues. The CDR3 protein is CASRTGGSYNEQFF. The DNA for the CDR3 is TGTGCCAGCAGAACGGGGGGCAGCTACAATGAGCAGTTCTTC.

The chain's CDR3 is CASSLGGGREETQYF. Here the CDR3 DNA reads TGCGCCAGCAGCTTGGGGGGAGGAAGGGAAGAGACCCAGTACTTC. J is TRBJ2-5 and V is TRBV5-1, with D perhaps matching TRBD2 (6 bases). The CDR3 runs 15 residues. The V end was cut by 0 bases, the J end by 3 bases, with 12 bases between. Germline V CDR1 and CDR2: SGHRS, YFSETQ. Filled out from reference TRBV5-1 and TRBJ2-5, the complete variable domain reads KAGVTQTPRYLIKTRGQQVTLSCSPISGHRSVSWYQQTPGQGLQFLFEYFSETQRNKGNFPGRFSGRQFSNSRSEMNVSTLELGDSALYLCASSLGGGREETQYFGPGTRLLVL.

The V and J genes are TRBV4-1 and TRBJ2-2; 9 nucleotides line up with TRBD2. Trimming cost V 5 bases and J 7 bases; bases outside gene matches: 20. This CDR3 has 19 residues. Germline V lookup: CDR1 MGHRA, CDR2 YSYEKL. DNA of the CDR3: TGCGCCAGCAGCAAAGGCTATATGGCGGGAGGGCCCCGGGGCGGGGAGCTGTTTTTT. It specifies CASSKGYMAGGPRGGELFF.

The chain joins TRBV7-8 to TRBJ2-1; 9 bases match TRBD1. Trimming at V came to 5 bases and at J to 6 bases, leaving 11 bases not matched to a gene. The CDR3 has 16 amino acids. Germline V lookup: CDR1 SGHVS, CDR2 FQNEAQ. CDR3 sequence: CASSHKQGAKINEQFF. CDR3 bases: TGTGCCAGCAGCCATAAACAGGGGGCAAAGATCAATGAGCAGTTCTTC. Full variable domain (rest looked up from reference TRBV7-8 and TRBJ2-1): GAGVSQSPRYKVAKRGQDVALRCDPISGHVSLFWYQQALGQGPEFLTYFQNEAQLDKSGLPSDRFFAERPEGSVSTLKIQRTQQEDSAVYLCASSHKQGAKINEQFFGPGTRLTVL.

This clone came up once. The chain carries TRBV6-1 and TRBJ2-7; D is possibly TRBD2 (5 bases). The V end lost 8 bases, the J end lost 1 base, and 18 bases lay between the germline ends. CDR3 length: 15 amino acids. CDR1 MNHNS and CDR2 SASEGT come from the germline V gene. CDR3 sequence reads: CASWHNGGLSYEQYF. CDR3 nucleotide sequence: TGTGCCAGCTGGCACAACGGAGGTTTGTCCTACGAGCAGTACTTC.

This clone was seen more than once but under ten times. The chain uses TRBV13 and TRBJ2-2; weak D call: TRBD2 (7 bases). This CDR3 contains 16 residues. The germline V gene has CDR1 PRHDT and CDR2 FYEKMQ (reference sequence). V was trimmed by 6 bases and J by 5 bases, leaving 19 bases between them. As DNA, the CDR3 is TGTGCCAGCAGTTCCCAGGGAGGGGGGCGAACCGGGGAGCTGTTTTTT. It specifies CASSSQGGGRTGELFF.

The genes are TRBV19 and TRBJ2-1; 7 nucleotides align to TRBD1. This CDR3 is 15 amino acids long. CDR1 is LNHDA, CDR2 SQIVND, per germline (reference sequence). The J segment lost 4 bases and the V segment lost 6 bases, leaving 9 bases of the junction unmatched. The CDR3 here is CASRQGVSIYNEQFF. Written as DNA, the CDR3 is TGTGCCAGTAGGCAGGGGGTATCAATTTACAATGAGCAGTTCTTC.

The chain is built from TRBV5-1 and TRBJ2-3, with 14 bases fitting TRBD2. Per germline, CDR1 SGHRS and CDR2 YFSETQ. V gave up 4 bases and J gave up 5 bases; unmatched junction bases: 9. This CDR3 is built from 17 residues. CDR3 region: CASSKGTSGSVVDTQYF. Written as DNA, the CDR3 is TGCGCCAGCAGCAAAGGGACTAGCGGGAGCGTAGTAGATACGCAGTATTTT. Supplemented by reference TRBV5-1 and TRBJ2-3, the full variable domain reads KAGVTQTPRYLIKTRGQQVTLSCSPISGHRSVSWYQQTPGQGLQFLFEYFSETQRNKGNFPGRFSGRQFSNSRSEMNVSTLELGDSALYLCASSKGTSGSVVDTQYFGPGTRLTVL.

The J gene is TRBJ2-1, the V gene TRBV7-9, with 12 bases that match TRBD2. CDR1 and CDR2 (germline): SEHNR, FQNEAQ (reference sequence). Unmatched junction bases numbered 6, after V lost 5 bases and J lost 7 bases. This CDR3 has 15 amino acids. This chain's CDR3 is CASSETSGRGNEQFF. In nucleotides, the CDR3 is TGTGCCAGCAGCGAGACTAGCGGGAGAGGTAATGAGCAGTTCTTC.

The chain recombines TRBV5-4 with TRBJ1-2; 12 bases line up with TRBD1. Trimming cost V 2 bases and J 8 bases; bases outside gene matches: 7. This CDR3 has 15 residues. Germline V CDR1 and CDR2: SGHNT, YYREEE (reference sequence). The CDR3 DNA sequence: TGTGCCAGCAGCTTTGGGGGACAGGGGGCGCTGGGCTACACCTTC. Translated: CASSFGGQGALGYTF.

This chain joins TRBV7-4 and TRBJ2-7; 8 bases fit TRBD1. Germline assignment: CDR1 SGHVT and CDR2 SQSDAQ. The CDR3 length is 14 residues. With 4 bases clipped from V and 3 bases from J, the junction kept 5 bases outside the gene matches. In nucleotides, the CDR3 is TGTGCCAGCAGCTGGACAGGGCCCTACTACGAGCAGTACGTC. Protein sequence: CASSWTGPYYEQYV.

This clone occurred once. This chain joins TRBV27 and TRBJ1-5; 8 nucleotides line up with TRBD1. This CDR3 has 15 amino acids. CDR1 is MNHEY, CDR2 SMNVEV, per germline (reference sequence). Trimming took 6 bases from V and 2 from J; bases not matched to a gene: 6. Here the CDR3 DNA reads TGTGCCAGCAGACAGGGGGGCGCGGGCAATCAGCCCCAGCATTTT. Protein sequence: CASRQGGAGNQPQHF.

V gene TRBV5-1 combines with J gene TRBJ1-5; 7 nucleotides align to TRBD1. Germline trimming cut 4 bases from V and 5 bases from J; bases unmatched to any gene: 15. Germline V gene sequence: CDR1 SGHRS, CDR2 YFSETQ. The CDR3 is 17 amino acids. The DNA of the CDR3 is TGCGCCAGCAGCCTAGGACAGGCCGAAGGGTGGGATCAGCCCCAGCATTTT. It translates to CASSLGQAEGWDQPQHF.

The count of this clone is one. The chain uses TRBV30 and TRBJ2-2; 7 bases match TRBD1. Trimming at V came to 0 bases and at J to 1 base, leaving 5 bases not matched to a gene. CDR1 is GTSNPN and CDR2 is SVGIG in the germline V gene (reference sequence). The CDR3 has 16 residues. As DNA, the CDR3 is TGTGCCTGGAGTGTACGGCAGGGGGTGAACACCGGGGAGCTGTTTTTT. Residues: CAWSVRQGVNTGELFF.

The chain couples TRBV6-5 to TRBJ1-5; D call uncertain. The CDR3 is 13 residues long. With 4 bases removed from V and 7 bases from J, the gap between germline ends came to 11 bases. The germline gives CDR1 MNHEY, CDR2 SVGAGI. CDR3 protein: CASSSTAGQPQHF. DNA of the CDR3: TGTGCCAGCAGTTCTACGGCCGGGCAGCCCCAGCATTTT.

The genes are TRBV19 and TRBJ1-1; 7 bases align to TRBD1. This CDR3 contains 12 residues. J lost 8 bases, V lost 8 bases, and 8 bases had no gene match. Germline CDR1 LNHDA, CDR2 SQIVND (reference sequence). The CDR3 DNA follows: TGTGCCAGTCGGATATCGACAGGGGAAGCTTTCTTT. This sequence encodes CASRISTGEAFF.